The clone carrying this T cell receptor beta chain occurred a few times. These data are taken from a study of T cells after yellow fever vaccination. Via MiXCR, TCRdb re-called the 5' RACE reads, giving one row per CDR3 protein. The sample lists 250,000 or so distinct CDR3 sequences; 6.9% were seen once. This CDR3 contains 17 residues. Germline lookup yields CDR1 PRHDT and CDR2 FYEKMQ (reference sequence). V was trimmed by 4 bases and J by 0 bases, leaving 15 bases between them. The source is a man aged 25 to 40 who received the YFV17D yellow fever vaccine. Source: CD4+ T cells sorted from PBMCs, taken 15 days after the yellow fever booster vaccination. The genes are TRBV13 and TRBJ1-4; D perhaps matches TRBD1 (5 bases). CDR3 coding DNA: TGTGCCAGCAGCTCGGGACTTTCTCCCTCAACTAATGAAAAACTGTTTTTT. Translating gives CASSSGLSPSTNEKLFF. The whole variable domain, remainder taken from reference TRBV13 and TRBJ1-4, is AAGVIQSPRHLIKEKRETATLKCYPIPRHDTVYWYQQGPGQDPQFLISFYEKMQSDKGSIPDRFSAQQFSDYHSELNMSSLELGDSALYFCASSSGLSPSTNEKLFFGSGTQLSVL.